This T cell receptor beta chain stems from a study of regulatory T cells in long-lasting Graves disease. iRepertoire HTBI primers and Arm-PCR of CDR3 regions built TCR beta libraries. Study processing details: Spanning all samples, the identified segments comprised 62 TRBV and more than 11 TRBJ. TCRdb fed the multiplex PCR reads into MiXCR, producing one record per CDR3 protein. These V and J calls derive from TCRdb rather than the authors' analysis. The table shows 400,000 to 500,000 distinct CDR3 sequences, with around 15% occurring only once. The CDR3 has 15 residues. Losses at the gene ends were 3 bases for V and 4 bases for J; bases not matched to a gene: 6. Germline assignment: CDR1 SGHAT and CDR2 FQNNGV. Notes on this clonotype: Its target is not known.

Time point here: newly diagnosed GD, antithyroid drugs for less than 3 months. Generation of the TCR library employed RNA extracted from PBMCs. Study-wide results and caveats: Favored gene segments in persistent disease were TRBV28, TRBJ1-2 and TRBJ2-5.

In addition, the sample was reused for a study of T cells in Graves' hyperthyroidism and ophthalmopathy.

The sample here was peripheral blood mononuclear cells (PBMCs), taken at new diagnosis, from a patient treated with antithyroid drugs. This clonotype was sampled from a woman in her fifties or sixties with Graves disease. This chain connects TRBV11-2 to TRBJ2-5, with 9 nucleotides matching TRBD2. The CDR3 region has the DNA TGTGCCAGCAGCTTGGGGACTAGCTTTGGAGAGACCCAGTACTTC. Residues: CASSLGTSFGETQYF. Drawing the rest from reference TRBV11-2 and TRBJ2-5, the complete variable domain is EAGVAQSPRYKIIEKRQSVAFWCNPISGHATLYWYQQILGQGPKLLIQFQNNGVVDDSQLPKDRFSAERLKGVDSTLKIQPAKLEDSAVYLCASSLGTSFGETQYFGPGTRLLVL.